Sequencing of this TCR beta chain was carried out in a study of CD8 T cells in Susac syndrome. Random hexamers were used to reverse transcribe the RNA input (roughly 0.5 to 1 ug). TCRdb re-called the immunoSEQ multiplex PCR reads with MiXCR, one entry per CDR3 protein. The sample shows roughly 150,000 distinct CDR3 sequences, more than 85% of them seen only once. Study-wide results and limits: Susac-specific public clones in total CD8+ repertoires numbered some 16; in CD8+ TEMRA repertoires, they numbered 4 to 6.

For this clonotype: Its antigen is undetermined.

The clonotype comes from a human donor with Susac syndrome. Source material: CD8+ T cells from PBMCs.

Written as DNA, the CDR3 is TGTGCCAGCAGCAAAGTAACAGGAGACGAGCAGTACTTC. Translated: CASSKVTGDEQYF. The genes are TRBV21-1 and TRBJ2-7; TRBD1, the table's D call, lacks a check against the DNA. TRBV21-1 corresponds to a pseudogene. This CDR3 is built from 13 residues.